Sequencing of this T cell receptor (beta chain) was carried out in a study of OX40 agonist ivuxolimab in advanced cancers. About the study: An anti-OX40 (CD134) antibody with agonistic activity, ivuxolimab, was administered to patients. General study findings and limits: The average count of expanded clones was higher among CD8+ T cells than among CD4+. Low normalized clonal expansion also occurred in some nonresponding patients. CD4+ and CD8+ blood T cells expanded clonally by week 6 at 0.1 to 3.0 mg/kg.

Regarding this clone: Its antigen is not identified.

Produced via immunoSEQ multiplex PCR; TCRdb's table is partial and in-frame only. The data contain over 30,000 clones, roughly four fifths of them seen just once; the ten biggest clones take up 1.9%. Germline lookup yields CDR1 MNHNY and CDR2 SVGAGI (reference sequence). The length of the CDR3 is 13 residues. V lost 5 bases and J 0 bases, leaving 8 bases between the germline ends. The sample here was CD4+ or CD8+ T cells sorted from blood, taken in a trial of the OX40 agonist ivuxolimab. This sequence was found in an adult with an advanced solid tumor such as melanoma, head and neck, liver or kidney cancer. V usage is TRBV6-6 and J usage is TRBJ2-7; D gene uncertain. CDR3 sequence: CASSGFSSYEQYF. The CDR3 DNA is TGTGCCAGCAGTGGGTTTAGCTCCTACGAGCAGTACTTC.